This TCR beta chain was observed in a study of OX40 agonist ivuxolimab in advanced cancers. In the study overall: Those treated in dose escalation had hepatocellular carcinoma, melanoma, renal cell cancer or head and neck cancer. It was permissible to have had prior anti-PD-1, anti-PD-L1 or anti-CTLA-4 therapy, and over 35% had some. Study-wide results and limits: Circulating CD4+ and CD8+ T cells showed clonal expansion by week 6 at 0.1 to 3.0 mg/kg.

Method: immunoSEQ multiplex PCR; TCRdb's copy keeps in-frame clones and lacks some. Altogether about 26,000 clones are present, 75% to 90% being singletons, with the ten largest covering about 37%. As for this clone: Its antigen is unknown.

The receptor was derived from an adult with an advanced solid tumor such as melanoma, head and neck, liver or kidney cancer. Source: CD4+ or CD8+ T cells sorted from blood, taken in a trial of the OX40 agonist ivuxolimab.

As DNA, the CDR3 is TGCGCCAGCAGTAATCCACGAGAGGCTGATGAAAAACTGTTTTTT. Translated: CASSNPREADEKLFF. The rearrangement joins TRBV4-1 to TRBJ1-4; D remains ambiguous. The length of the CDR3 is 15 residues. From germline, CDR1 is MGHRA and CDR2 YSYEKL. V lost 6 bases and J 6 bases, leaving 17 bases between the germline ends.